One sample yielded the 10 T cell receptor beta chains listed below, sequenced in a study of T cell responses to AZD1222 COVID-19 vaccine. The table came from immunoSEQ multiplex PCR; TCRdb's copy has only in-frame clones and leaves some out. The profile shows about 110,000 clones, approximately 85% of them singletons. The starting material was peripheral blood, obtained on day 0 of AZD1222 vaccination. Receptor source: an adult in good health.

The J gene is TRBJ2-7, the V gene TRBV11-1; 7 bases are shared with TRBD1. CDR1 and CDR2 (germline): SGHAT, FQDESV (reference sequence). The CDR3 length is 16 residues. Trimming cost V 6 bases and J 7 bases; bases outside gene matches: 18. The DNA of the CDR3 is TGTGCCAGCAGGAACCTTCTGACAGGGCAATTGGGGGAGCAGTACTTC. It specifies CASRNLLTGQLGEQYF.

The V and J genes are TRBV12-3 or TRBV12-4 and TRBJ1-5; D is uncertain. CDR3 length: 13 residues. Trimming cost V 4 bases and J 6 bases, with 10 bases left between them. CDR3 nucleotides: TGTGCCAGCAGTTCATCCCTGAGTCAGCCCCAGCATTTT. It translates to CASSSSLSQPQHF.

This clone was seen a few times. The V and J genes are TRBV5-1 and TRBJ1-1, with D tentatively TRBD1 (5 bases). CDR3 size: 14 residues. V was trimmed by 2 bases and J by 0 bases, leaving 8 bases between them. Germline V gene data show CDR1 as SGHRS and CDR2 as YFSETQ. CDR3 coding DNA: TGCGCCAGCAGCTTAGGACACATGAACACTGAAGCTTTCTTT. Translating it yields CASSLGHMNTEAFF.

The rearrangement joins TRBV28 to TRBJ1-1, with D unclear. The CDR3 sequence is 13 residues long. V was pared by 5 bases and J by 4 bases, with 11 bases between. Germline V gives CDR1 MDHEN, CDR2 SYDVKM. The CDR3 protein is CASSPPTGTEAFF. In DNA, the CDR3 is TGTGCCAGCAGTCCCCCTACGGGCACTGAAGCTTTCTTT.

The rearrangement links TRBV28 to TRBJ1-2; D is uncertain. Germline V gene lookup returns CDR1 MDHEN and CDR2 SYDVKM. The CDR3 contains 15 residues. V shed 5 bases and J shed 0 bases, with 13 bases lying between them. Here the CDR3 DNA reads TGTGCCAGCAGTCCGGTGGGCATAGCTAACTATGGCTACACCTTC. It encodes CASSPVGIANYGYTF.

The rearrangement joins TRBV4-2 to TRBJ2-2; TRBD2 matches at 11 bases. CDR3 length equals 17 residues. Germline CDR1 LGHNA, CDR2 YNFKEQ. J was trimmed by 4 bases and V by 1 base; bases with no gene match: 5. CDR3 in amino acids: CASSQGLAGGGTGELFF. In DNA, the CDR3 is TGTGCCAGCAGCCAAGGGCTAGCGGGGGGAGGCACCGGGGAGCTGTTTTTT.

The chain recombines TRBV7-9 with TRBJ1-5; 8 positions agree with TRBD1. Germline CDR1 and CDR2: SEHNR and FQNEAQ (reference sequence). J lost 7 bases, V lost 5 bases, and 7 bases had no gene match. CDR3 length: 14 residues. CDR3 in amino acids: CASSPGTGGQPQHF. CDR3 coding DNA: TGTGCCAGCAGCCCCGGGACAGGAGGACAGCCCCAGCATTTT.

V gene TRBV28 combines with J gene TRBJ2-7; 8 bases fit TRBD1. CDR3 size: 14 residues. With V trimmed by 5 bases and J by 5 bases, 8 bases remained unmatched. The germline V gene encodes CDR1 MDHEN and CDR2 SYDVKM. CDR3 nucleotides: TGTGCCAGCAGTCCCCGGACAGGGCTGCACGAGCAGTACTTC. Amino acids: CASSPRTGLHEQYF.

CDR3 nucleotides: TGCAGCGTCCGACAGGGAAGCACTGAAGCTTTCTTT. This translates into CSVRQGSTEAFF. The V and J genes are TRBV29-1 and TRBJ1-1, with TRBD1 matching 7 bases. Trimming at V came to 6 bases and at J to 4 bases, leaving 5 bases not matched to a gene. The CDR3 is 12 amino acids. Per the germline V gene, CDR1 is SQVTM and CDR2 is ANQGSEA. The full variable domain, its missing parts supplied by reference TRBV29-1 and TRBJ1-1, is SAVISQKPSRDICQRGTSLTIQCQVDSQVTMMFWYRQQPGQSLTLIATANQGSEATYESGFVIDKFPISRPNLTFSTLTVSNMSPEDSSIYLCSVRQGSTEAFFGQGTRLTVV.

CDR3 sequence: CASSPGAGANQPQHF. The CDR3 DNA sequence: TGTGCCAGCAGCCCCGGGGCAGGGGCTAATCAGCCCCAGCATTTT. The gene calls are TRBV11-2 and TRBJ1-5, with D possibly TRBD1 on 6 matching bases. The length of the CDR3 is 15 residues. V was cut by 5 bases and J by 4 bases, with 15 bases left in between. CDR1 SGHAT and CDR2 FQNNGV come from the germline V gene.